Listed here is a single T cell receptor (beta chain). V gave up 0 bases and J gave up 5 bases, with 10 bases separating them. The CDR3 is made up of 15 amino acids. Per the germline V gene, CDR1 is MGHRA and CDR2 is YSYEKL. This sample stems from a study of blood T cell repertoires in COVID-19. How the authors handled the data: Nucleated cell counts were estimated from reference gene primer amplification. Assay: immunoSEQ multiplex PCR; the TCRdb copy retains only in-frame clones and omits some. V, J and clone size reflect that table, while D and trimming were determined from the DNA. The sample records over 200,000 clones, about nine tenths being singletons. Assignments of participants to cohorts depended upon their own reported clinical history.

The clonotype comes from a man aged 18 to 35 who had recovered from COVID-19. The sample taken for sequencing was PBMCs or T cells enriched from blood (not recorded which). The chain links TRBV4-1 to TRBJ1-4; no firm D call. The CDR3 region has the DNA TGCGCCAGCAGCCAAGAATGGGCCTCGAATGAAAAACTGTTTTTT. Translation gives CASSQEWASNEKLFF.